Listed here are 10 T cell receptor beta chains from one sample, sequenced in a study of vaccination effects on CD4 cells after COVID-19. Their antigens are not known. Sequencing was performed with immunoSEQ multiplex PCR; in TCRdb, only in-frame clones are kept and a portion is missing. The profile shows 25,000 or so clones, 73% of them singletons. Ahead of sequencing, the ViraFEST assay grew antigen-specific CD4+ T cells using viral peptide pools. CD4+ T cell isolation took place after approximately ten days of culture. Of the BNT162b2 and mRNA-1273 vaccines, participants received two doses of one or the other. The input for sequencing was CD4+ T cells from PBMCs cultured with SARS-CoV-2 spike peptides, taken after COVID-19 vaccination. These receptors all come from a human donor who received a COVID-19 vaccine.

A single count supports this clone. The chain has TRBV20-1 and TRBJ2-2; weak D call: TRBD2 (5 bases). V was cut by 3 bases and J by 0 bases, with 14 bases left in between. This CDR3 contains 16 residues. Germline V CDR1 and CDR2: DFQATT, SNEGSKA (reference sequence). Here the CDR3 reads CSASKRGLANTGELFF. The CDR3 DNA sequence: TGCAGTGCTAGTAAAAGAGGACTCGCGAACACCGGGGAGCTGTTTTTT.

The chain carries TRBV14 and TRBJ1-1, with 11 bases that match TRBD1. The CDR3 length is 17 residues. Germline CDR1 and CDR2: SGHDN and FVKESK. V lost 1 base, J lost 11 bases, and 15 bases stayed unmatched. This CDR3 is CASSQGLLRDRGNLAFF. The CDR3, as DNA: TGTGCCAGCAGCCAAGGGCTTCTCCGGGACAGGGGGAACCTGGCTTTCTTT.

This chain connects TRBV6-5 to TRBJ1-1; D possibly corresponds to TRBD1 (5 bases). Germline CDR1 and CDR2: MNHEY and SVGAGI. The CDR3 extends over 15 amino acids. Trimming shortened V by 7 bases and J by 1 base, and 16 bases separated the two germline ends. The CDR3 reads CASKGEGRSNTEAFF. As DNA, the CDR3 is TGTGCCAGCAAGGGTGAGGGACGGTCGAACACTGAAGCTTTCTTT.

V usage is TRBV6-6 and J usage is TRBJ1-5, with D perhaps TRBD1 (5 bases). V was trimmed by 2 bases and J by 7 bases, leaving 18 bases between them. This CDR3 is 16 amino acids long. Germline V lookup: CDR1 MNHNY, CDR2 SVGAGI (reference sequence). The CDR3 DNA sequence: TGTGCCAGCAGTTACCCCCTCGGGACCGTGAGCCAGCCCCAGCATTTT. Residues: CASSYPLGTVSQPQHF.

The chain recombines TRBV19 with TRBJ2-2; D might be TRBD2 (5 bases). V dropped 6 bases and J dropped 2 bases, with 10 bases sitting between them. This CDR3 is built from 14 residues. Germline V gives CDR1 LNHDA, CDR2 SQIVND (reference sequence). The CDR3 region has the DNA TGTGCCAGTAGCCCGGGGAGTAACACCGGGGAGCTGTTTTTT. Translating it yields CASSPGSNTGELFF.

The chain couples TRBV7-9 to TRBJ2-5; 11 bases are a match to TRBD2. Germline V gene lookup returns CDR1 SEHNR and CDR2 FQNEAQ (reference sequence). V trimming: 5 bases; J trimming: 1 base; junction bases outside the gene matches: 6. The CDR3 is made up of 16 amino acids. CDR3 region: CASSVSGGAFQETQYF. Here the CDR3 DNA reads TGTGCCAGCAGCGTTAGCGGGGGGGCCTTCCAAGAGACCCAGTACTTC.

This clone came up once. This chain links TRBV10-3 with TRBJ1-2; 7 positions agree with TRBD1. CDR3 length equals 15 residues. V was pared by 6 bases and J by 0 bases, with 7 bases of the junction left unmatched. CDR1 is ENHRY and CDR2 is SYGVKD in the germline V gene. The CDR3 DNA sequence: TGTGCCATCAGCTTGGGACAGACTTCTAACTATGGCTACACCTTC. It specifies CAISLGQTSNYGYTF.

CDR3 sequence: CASSLDESYGYTF. In DNA, the CDR3 is TGTGCCAGCAGCTTGGATGAGAGCTATGGCTACACCTTC. The V gene is TRBV12-3 or TRBV12-4, the J gene TRBJ1-2; D unclear. The CDR3 loop spans 13 amino acids. Trimming removed 6 bases at V and 4 bases at J, with 12 bases between.

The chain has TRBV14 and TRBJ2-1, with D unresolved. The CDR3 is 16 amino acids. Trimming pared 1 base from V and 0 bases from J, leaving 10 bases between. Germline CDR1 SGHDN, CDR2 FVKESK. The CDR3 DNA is TGTGCCAGCAGCCAAGGGTGGGCGAACTCCTACAATGAGCAGTTCTTC. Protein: CASSQGWANSYNEQFF.

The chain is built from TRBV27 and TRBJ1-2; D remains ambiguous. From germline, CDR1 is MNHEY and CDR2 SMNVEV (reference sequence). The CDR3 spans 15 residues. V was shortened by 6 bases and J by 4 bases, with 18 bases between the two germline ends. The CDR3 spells CASSSQSKSTYGYTF. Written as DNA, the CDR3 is TGTGCCAGCAGCTCTCAGTCTAAGTCGACCTATGGCTACACCTTC.